This T cell receptor beta chain was documented in a study of blood T cells in healthy people across ages (dated by TCRdb to about 2015). Study-level background: Template switching captured roughly one uniquely barcoded TCR beta cDNA molecule per two T cells in model experiments. For two donors (one aged 18 to 30 and one aged 80 or older), the study analyzed two additional independent replicas of 1 million unique cDNA reads from the same blood draw. Donors were grouped into four age groups: young (average approximately 15 years), middle-aged (less than 40), aged (around 60) and long-lived (about 82). Using deep sequencing normalized with unique cDNA molecular identifiers, the study measured how TCR beta repertoire diversity changes with age. General findings and caveats noted by the study authors: Because donor CMV infection status was unknown, age-related changes in expanded clonotypes were potentially confounded. Conclusive comparison of naive and antigen-experienced compartments was prevented by the profiling of bulk unsorted PBMCs. Observed TCR beta diversity correlated strongly with the percentage of naive T cells measured by flow cytometry. As age increased, observed TCR beta diversity per million T cells dropped in a roughly linear way, and a significant reduction was already evident by age around 41. Compared with the aged group, the long-lived group had more naive CD4+ T cells, fewer expanded clones and increased TCR diversity, suggesting age selection. Estimates of total diversity based on one million sequenced T cells were regarded as lower bounds and as underestimates.

Donors were 39 systemically healthy Caucasian individuals from Russia aged about 6 to 100 years. Around 10 milliliters of peripheral blood were collected from each donor into EDTA-treated Vacutainer tubes. Ficoll-Paque density-gradient centrifugation was used to isolate PBMCs, with at least 7 million per sample. Trizol reagent was used to extract total RNA from PBMCs, with at least 5 micrograms per sample. For every donor, an aliquot of PBMCs went through flow cytometry to measure the percentages of naive CD45RAhigh/CD27high T cells. The library was built by means of 5' RACE. Sequencer: Illumina HiSeq 2500. A second about 6 to 11 cycle PCR used a sample-barcoded 5' primer and a J-beta primer mix. A unique molecular identifier was introduced onto each TCR beta cDNA molecule by a template-switch 5' adaptor carrying 12 random nucleotides. Each sample yielded at least 3 million CDR3-containing paired-end reads. First-strand cDNA synthesis was performed from all RNA using the Mint cDNA synthesis kit, with priming by a TRBC-specific oligonucleotide. Following uracil-DNA glycosylase treatment, all cDNA underwent a first 18-cycle PCR with the universal primers M1SS and BC2_uni_R. The study's own analysis went as follows. For normalization, 1 million high-quality reads, each with a distinct molecular identifier, were randomly selected from each sample. Reads sharing molecular identifiers were discarded rather than binned into consensus sequences. MiTCR, run with a Q25 quality threshold and the strictest error-elimination algorithm, handled CDR3 identification, clonotype clustering and error correction. Lower-bound total TCR beta diversity was estimated with a nonparametric unseen species model using Euler transformation. TCRdb's own reprocessing of the public reads used fastp at Q25 and MiXCR and kept productive beta chains. Merged by CDR3 protein, the rows form single entries marked with the most common genes and DNA. In this record, the V and J calls reflect TCRdb's handling and not the investigators' own analysis. Within this sample are about 800,000 distinct CDR3 sequences, with about 25% of them counted one time only. Under 4.5% of the sample is in the top ten clones.

This clonotype showed up just once. What this receptor recognizes is not known. No per-base quality is available; no much larger clone lies one base away. As encoded in the germline V gene (reference sequence), CDR1 is DFQATT while CDR2 is SNEGSKA. The CDR3 holds 15 amino acids from the cysteine to the phenylalanine. Only CDR3 DNA is held: 45 bases, read in frame from base 1. V was cut back by 4 bases and J by 1 base, leaving a gap of 16 bases between them. The same specimen was also included in a second study, on T cells of mothers and their children. From that second study: The donors were nine systemically healthy Caucasian individuals, made up of three mothers and their six children. cDNA synthesis used all of the extracted RNA, with 1.5 ug of RNA in each 15 ul reaction. In the second PCR, the M1S primer introduced both the sample barcodes and 2-4 random nucleotides. Over 8.5 million TCR beta CDR3 reads came from each mother, compared with some 3.1 million reads from each child. TCR recombination output is similarly shaped by thymic selection in related and unrelated pairs, with a minor effect exerted by inherited differences. Related mother-child pairs always showed normalized repertoire overlap that was slightly higher than in unrelated mother-child pairs, though the difference was never significant. With a sensitivity of around 97 clones per million clonotypes, no persistent microchimeric T cell clones were detected. Deep NGS was used in the study to compare the TCR beta repertoires of mothers and children and to look for features that separate related mother-child pairs from unrelated individuals. Mothers averaged approximately 41 +/- 4 years of age and children averaged approximately 11 +/- 4 years. After adapters were ligated using NEBNext reagents, the libraries underwent 100+100 nt paired-end sequencing on an Illumina HiSeq 2000. To prevent cross-contamination, the mother and child libraries were prepared a month apart and were sequenced in separate runs. Each donor had between about 500,000 and 2,100,000 distinct TCR beta clonotypes identified. Naive TCR beta clonotypes were estimated from low-frequency clonotypes matched to each donor's FACS-determined naive share, without sorting.

The sequence links TRBV20-1 to TRBJ2-5, and the D gene may be TRBD2, 6 bases matching. The sequencing sample was made of blood. The receptor was derived from a boy aged 5-17 years in good health. Here the CDR3 is given as CSATCMGLSQETQYF. The DNA sequence is TGCAGTGCTACATGCATGGGACTTTCCCAAGAGACCCAGTACTTC.